These T cell receptor beta chains were read from a single sample in a study of siplizumab effects on memory and regulatory T cells. The protocol was immunoSEQ multiplex PCR, while the TCRdb copy is restricted to in-frame clones and leaves out a portion. Of around 68,000 clones listed, 88% are singletons. Input material: Tregs sorted from blood. The receptors come from a human donor in good health. CDR3s include the opening cysteine and the closing phenylalanine or tryptophan. A D gene is named only where the DNA matches it firmly. A clone size is listed for some rows: how often the clone was seen (once, few, many), or a class if it is expanded.

CASRIRDGAYEQYF	TGTGCCAGCAGAATTCGGGACGGAGCCTACGAGCAGTACTTC	.	TRBV6-1	TRBJ2-7	few
CASSFRDRGGDTQYF	TGTGCCAGCAGTTTCCGGGACAGGGGCGGCGATACGCAGTATTTT	TRBD1	TRBV28	TRBJ2-3	.
CASSLVNGELFF	TGTGCCAGCAGCTTAGTGAACGGGGAGCTGTTTTTT	.	TRBV7-3	TRBJ2-2	.
CATSRASLDPSTDTQYF	TGTGCCACCAGCAGAGCGAGCCTTGACCCGAGCACAGATACGCAGTATTTT	.	TRBV15	TRBJ2-3	.
CASSSGTSGDIYEQYF	TGTGCCAGCAGCTCCGGGACTAGCGGGGACATTTACGAGCAGTACTTC	TRBD2	TRBV5-4	TRBJ2-7	.
CSASAAYEQYF	TGCAGTGCCTCAGCGGCCTACGAGCAGTACTTC	.	TRBV20-1	TRBJ2-7	once
CASSSPPSYYGYTF	TGTGCCAGCAGCTCCCCGCCCAGCTACTATGGCTACACCTTC	.	TRBV11-2	TRBJ1-2	.
CASSRSGLSYNEQFF	TGTGCCAGCAGTCGTAGCGGGCTATCCTACAATGAGCAGTTCTTC	TRBD2	TRBV9	TRBJ2-1	.
CATRYRGPSF	TGTGCCACCAGGTACAGGGGCCCCTCCTTC	TRBD1	TRBV6-1	TRBJ1-3	.
CASRIPRDRGNGNQPQHF	TGTGCCAGCCGAATCCCCCGGGACAGGGGAAACGGCAATCAGCCCCAGCATTTT	TRBD1	TRBV28	TRBJ1-5	.
CSVVTSSYEQYF	TGCAGCGTCGTGACTAGCTCCTACGAGCAGTACTTC	.	TRBV29-1	TRBJ2-7	.
CAWRGAGETQYF	TGTGCCTGGCGGGGGGCGGGGGAGACCCAGTACTTC	.	TRBV30	TRBJ2-5	.